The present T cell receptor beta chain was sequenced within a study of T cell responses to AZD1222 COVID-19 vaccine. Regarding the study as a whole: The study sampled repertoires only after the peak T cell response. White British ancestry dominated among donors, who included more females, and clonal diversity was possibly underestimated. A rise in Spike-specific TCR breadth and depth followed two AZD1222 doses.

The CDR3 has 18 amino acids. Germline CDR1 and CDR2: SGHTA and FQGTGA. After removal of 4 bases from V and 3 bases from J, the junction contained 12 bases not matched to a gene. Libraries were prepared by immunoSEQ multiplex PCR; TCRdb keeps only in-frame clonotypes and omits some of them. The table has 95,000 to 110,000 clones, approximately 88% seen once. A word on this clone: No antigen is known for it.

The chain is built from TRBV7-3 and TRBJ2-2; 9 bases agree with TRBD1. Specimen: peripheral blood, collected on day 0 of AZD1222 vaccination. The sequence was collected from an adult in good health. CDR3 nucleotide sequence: TGTGCCAGCAGCTCGACGAATCCGGGACAGGGTGACACCGGGGAGCTGTTTTTT. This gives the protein CASSSTNPGQGDTGELFF.